Listed here are 4 T cell receptor beta chains from one sample, sequenced in a study of T cell repertoires and HLA-DP antigens. The antigens these receptors bind are not known. The table came from immunoSEQ multiplex PCR; TCRdb's copy has only in-frame clones and leaves some out. The sample yields about 89,000 clones, roughly 86% seen once. What was sequenced was CD4+ T cells from PBMCs. The receptors were sampled from a man aged 50 to 60 in good health and CMV-seronegative.

The rearrangement joins TRBV4-3 to TRBJ2-3, with 16 bases that match TRBD2. The ends lost 4 bases at V and 6 bases at J; junction bases unmatched: 4. The CDR3 runs to 16 residues. The germline V gene encodes CDR1 LGHNA and CDR2 YSLEER. CDR3 in DNA: TGCGCCAGCAGCCTTGGGGGACTAGCGGGAGGGGATACGCAGTATTTT. Translated: CASSLGGLAGGDTQYF.

This sequence joins TRBV6-5 and TRBJ2-7; D is undetermined. The CDR3 is made up of 15 amino acids. Germline assignment: CDR1 MNHEY and CDR2 SVGAGI. V gave up 0 bases and J gave up 3 bases, with 12 bases separating them. In DNA, the CDR3 is TGTGCCAGCAGTTACTCTGAGCGAAGAGGCTACGAGCAGTACTTC. Translating it yields CASSYSERRGYEQYF.

The chain recombines TRBV5-1 with TRBJ2-5, with a possible D match to TRBD1 (5 bases). Trimming shortened V by 0 bases and J by 4 bases, and 10 bases separated the two germline ends. The germline gives CDR1 SGHRS, CDR2 YFSETQ. The CDR3 has 14 amino acids. DNA for the CDR3: TGCGCCAGCAGCTTGGCCTTAGGGGCAGAGACCCAGTACTTC. Its protein is CASSLALGAETQYF.

V is TRBV5-1 and J is TRBJ2-2; possible D gene TRBD1, 5 bases. Germline V gene sequence: CDR1 SGHRS, CDR2 YFSETQ. The V and J ends lost 1 base and 1 base respectively, with 8 bases between them. The CDR3 runs 15 residues. CDR3 coding DNA: TGCGCCAGCAGCTTGAAGGGGCAGAACACCGGGGAGCTGTTTTTT. Translated: CASSLKGQNTGELFF.